Presented here are 32 T cell receptor beta chains from one specimen sequenced in a study of cytomegalovirus exposure and HLA in healthy donors. The PCR ran on 60 Vbeta and 13 Jbeta primers. Assay used: immunoSEQ multiplex PCR; TCRdb lists only in-frame clones, some missing. Of 90,000 to 100,000 clones listed, around 79% are singletons. The sequenced material came from PBMCs. These receptors were collected from a woman aged 40 to 50 in good health and CMV-seronegative.

Here the CDR3 DNA reads TGCGCCAGCAGCTTGTTACAGAGCAGGGGAGTAAGCACTGAAGCTTTCTTT. Protein sequence: CASSLLQSRGVSTEAFF. V gene TRBV5-1 combines with J gene TRBJ1-1, with D possibly matching TRBD1 (6 bases). Germline CDR1 is SGHRS and CDR2 is YFSETQ. V was shortened by 1 base and J by 4 bases, with 20 bases between the two germline ends. The length of the CDR3 is 17 residues. The full variable domain, rest sourced from reference TRBV5-1 and TRBJ1-1, is KAGVTQTPRYLIKTRGQQVTLSCSPISGHRSVSWYQQTPGQGLQFLFEYFSETQRNKGNFPGRFSGRQFSNSRSEMNVSTLELGDSALYLCASSLLQSRGVSTEAFFGQGTRLTVV.

This clone was picked up one time. The chain links TRBV7-6 to TRBJ2-3; D ambiguous. The CDR3 covers 12 residues. From germline, CDR1 is SGHVS and CDR2 FNYEAQ. Deletions cut 5 bases from V and 5 bases from J, with 8 bases between. The CDR3 nucleotides read TGTGCCAGCAGCCCGTTTAGAGATACGCAGTATTTT. Translation gives CASSPFRDTQYF.

This chain joins TRBV6-6 and TRBJ2-7; D might be TRBD1 (6 bases). The CDR3 extends over 13 amino acids. The V gene's germline CDR1 is MNHNY and CDR2 SVGAGI (reference sequence). V was trimmed by 6 bases and J by 2 bases, leaving 11 bases between them. CDR3: CASRYGQTYEQYF. The CDR3 DNA reads TGTGCCAGCAGATATGGACAGACCTACGAGCAGTACTTC.

The chain's CDR3 is CSVVPADFQETQYF. For the CDR3, the DNA is TGCAGCGTTGTACCCGCCGACTTCCAAGAGACCCAGTACTTC. The chain recombines TRBV29-1 with TRBJ2-5; D not resolved. V was trimmed by 4 bases and J by 1 base, leaving 13 bases between them. Looked up from germline, CDR1 is SQVTM and CDR2 is ANQGSEA. The CDR3 consists of 14 residues.

The chain recombines TRBV30 with TRBJ2-3; TRBD2 matches at 9 bases. The germline V gene has CDR1 GTSNPN and CDR2 SVGIG (reference sequence). The junction had 8 bases not matched to a gene; V was cut back by 2 bases and J by 2 bases. The CDR3 consists of 16 residues. CDR3 DNA sequence: TGTGCCTGGAGTACAGGGAGCGGGGGGTACACAGATACGCAGTATTTT. As protein: CAWSTGSGGYTDTQYF. Full variable domain (rest looked up from reference TRBV30 and TRBJ2-3): SQTIHQWPATLVQPVGSPLSLECTVEGTSNPNLYWYRQAAGRGLQLLFYSVGIGQISSEVPQNLSASRPQDRQFILSSKKLLLSDSGFYLCAWSTGSGGYTDTQYFGPGTRLTVL.

This sequence joins TRBV5-1 and TRBJ1-4; D not resolved. The germline V and J ends were trimmed by 4 bases and 4 bases, with 8 bases remaining between them. The CDR3 extends over 13 amino acids. Germline CDR1 reads SGHRS; CDR2 reads YFSETQ. CDR3 in DNA: TGCGCCAGCAGCCTGGACGGTAATGAAAAACTGTTTTTT. Amino acids: CASSLDGNEKLFF.

The chain uses TRBV2 and TRBJ1-2; tentatively, D is TRBD1 (6 bases). V shed 11 bases and J shed 4 bases, with 17 bases lying between them. This CDR3 comprises 13 residues. Germline values: CDR1 SNHLY, CDR2 FYNNEI. In DNA form, the CDR3 reads TGTGCCGGAACACAGGGTGGCGTCTATGGCTACACCTTC. It translates to CAGTQGGVYGYTF.

This clone was recorded a few times. The V and J genes are TRBV15 and TRBJ2-2; TRBD2 aligns across 8 bases. The germline CDR1 and CDR2 sequences are LNHNV and YYDKDF (reference sequence). There are 17 residues in the CDR3. The V and J ends lost 0 bases and 5 bases, in that order; junction bases with no gene match: 8. As DNA, the CDR3 is TGTGCCACCAGCAGAGATGGGACTAGACAAAGGACCGGGGAGCTGTTTTTT. Its protein product is CATSRDGTRQRTGELFF.

The gene calls are TRBV29-1 and TRBJ2-6, with D maybe TRBD1 (5 bases). There are 15 residues in the CDR3. CDR1 and CDR2 from the germline V gene are SQVTM and ANQGSEA. V was shortened by 5 bases and J by 1 base, with 12 bases between the two germline ends. As DNA, the CDR3 is TGCAGCGTTTCACAAGGGGTTTCTGGGGCCAACGTCCTGACTTTC. Amino acids: CSVSQGVSGANVLTF. The whole variable domain, filled in from reference TRBV29-1 and TRBJ2-6, reads SAVISQKPSRDICQRGTSLTIQCQVDSQVTMMFWYRQQPGQSLTLIATANQGSEATYESGFVIDKFPISRPNLTFSTLTVSNMSPEDSSIYLCSVSQGVSGANVLTFGAGSRLTVL.

This clone was counted once. V and J are TRBV6-1 and TRBJ1-6; 7 nucleotides align to TRBD1. The V gene end was trimmed by 1 base and the J gene end by 7 bases; junction bases not matched to a gene: 4. The CDR3 contains 15 residues. Germline V lookup: CDR1 MNHNS, CDR2 SASEGT. This CDR3 reads CASSEERGRNSPLHF. The CDR3 coding sequence is TGTGCCAGCAGTGAAGAGAGGGGGCGCAATTCACCCCTCCACTTT.

V usage is TRBV7-2 and J usage is TRBJ1-3; 8 nucleotides agree with TRBD1. This CDR3 is built from 15 residues. V lost 1 base, J lost 3 bases, and 2 bases stayed unmatched. Germline V CDR1 and CDR2: SGHTA, FQGNSA. CDR3 protein: CASSLGTGIGNTIYF. The CDR3 bases are TGTGCCAGCAGCTTAGGGACAGGGATTGGAAACACCATATATTTT. The full variable domain, with the rest looked up from reference TRBV7-2 and TRBJ1-3, is GAGVSQSPSNKVTEKGKDVELRCDPISGHTALYWYRQSLGQGLEFLIYFQGNSAPDKSGLPSDRFSAERTGGSVSTLTIQRTQQEDSAVYLCASSLGTGIGNTIYFGEGSWLTVV.

This chain connects TRBV30 to TRBJ2-2; D not resolved. This CDR3 is built from 13 residues. CDR1 is GTSNPN and CDR2 is SVGIG in the germline V gene (reference sequence). With 2 bases removed from V and 1 base from J, the gap between germline ends came to 5 bases. CDR3 residues: CAWSPGNTGELFF. CDR3 bases: TGTGCCTGGAGTCCCGGGAACACCGGGGAGCTGTTTTTT.

V is TRBV5-6 and J is TRBJ1-2; 7 bases fit TRBD1. The J segment lost 5 bases and the V segment lost 2 bases, leaving 6 bases of the junction unmatched. CDR1 is SGHDT, CDR2 YYEEEE, per germline. The CDR3 loop spans 14 amino acids. The CDR3 DNA follows: TGTGCCAGCAGCTTATACAGGGGATCTTATGGCTACACCTTC. Amino acids: CASSLYRGSYGYTF.

The sample holds a few counts of this clone. The DNA for the CDR3 is TGTGCCAGCAGCAGAACTCGGGGGAACACCGGGGAGCTGTTTTTT. Protein: CASSRTRGNTGELFF. The chain combines TRBV5-8 with TRBJ2-2; perhaps TRBD2 as D (5 bases). Germline V CDR1 and CDR2: SGHTS, YDEGEE. The CDR3 sequence is 15 residues long. Trimming shortened V by 4 bases and J by 1 base, and 11 bases separated the two germline ends.

J is TRBJ2-5 and V is TRBV19; perhaps TRBD2 as D (6 bases). The CDR3 spans 15 residues. V was shortened by 4 bases and J by 5 bases, with 17 bases between the two germline ends. CDR1 and CDR2 from the germline V gene are LNHDA and SQIVND (reference sequence). The CDR3 here is CASSKGSAGSETQYF. The CDR3 DNA is TGTGCCAGTAGTAAAGGTTCTGCGGGGTCGGAGACCCAGTACTTC.

This clone is a singleton in its sample. Within the sample, other DNA sequences also encode this same CDR3. This rearrangement joins TRBV4-1 to TRBJ2-3; 9 bases align to TRBD2. Germline V gene lookup returns CDR1 MGHRA and CDR2 YSYEKL. The CDR3 loop spans 16 amino acids. V was pared by 4 bases and J by 3 bases, with 8 bases of the junction left unmatched. CDR3 residues: CASSPRTSEATDTQYF. CDR3 sequence (DNA): TGCGCCAGCAGCCCCCGGACTAGCGAGGCAACAGATACGCAGTATTTT.

The rearrangement joins TRBV30 to TRBJ1-1; TRBD1 matches 9 bases. Germline V gene data show CDR1 as GTSNPN and CDR2 as SVGIG (reference sequence). Unmatched junction bases numbered 5, after V lost 6 bases and J lost 0 bases. This CDR3 is built from 14 residues. The CDR3, as DNA: TGTGCCTGCACACAGGGGGCCTTGAACACTGAAGCTTTCTTT. Translated: CACTQGALNTEAFF.

The chain uses TRBV29-1 and TRBJ1-2, with D tentatively TRBD1 (5 bases). Germline-derived CDR1 and CDR2 are SQVTM and ANQGSEA. The V and J ends lost 2 bases and 6 bases respectively, with 19 bases between them. This CDR3 contains 15 residues. CDR3 protein: CSVEKKTGIVNGYTF. The DNA of the CDR3 is TGCAGCGTTGAAAAAAAAACAGGCATTGTAAATGGCTACACCTTC.

The chain recombines TRBV30 with TRBJ1-2, with D hard to call. This CDR3 contains 12 residues. Germline V gives CDR1 GTSNPN, CDR2 SVGIG (reference sequence). V lost 3 bases and J lost 1, with 6 bases in between. The CDR3 protein is CAWRWHNYGYTF. In DNA form, the CDR3 reads TGTGCCTGGAGGTGGCATAACTATGGCTACACCTTC.

V is TRBV19 and J is TRBJ1-1; tentative D call: TRBD1 (5 bases). The length of the CDR3 is 11 residues. Trimming left V 9 bases short and J 4 bases short, with 9 bases between. Per germline, CDR1 LNHDA and CDR2 SQIVND (reference sequence). The CDR3 bases are TGTGCCAGCGGACAATCCACTGAAGCTTTCTTT. The encoded protein is CASGQSTEAFF.

The rearrangement links TRBV12-5 to TRBJ2-5, with 8 bases that match TRBD2. V was clipped by 0 bases and J by 7 bases; unmatched bases: 19. The germline V gene has CDR1 LGHNT and CDR2 FRNRAP. This CDR3 spans 19 amino acids. The CDR3 reads CASGLVPSGSGEPRPTQYF. DNA of the CDR3: TGTGCTAGTGGTTTGGTCCCCTCGGGTAGCGGGGAACCAAGACCGACCCAGTACTTC.

The chain joins TRBV7-8 to TRBJ2-7; TRBD2 matches at 7 bases. The CDR3 length is 15 residues. CDR1 is SGHVS, CDR2 FQNEAQ, per germline. The junction had 8 bases not matched to a gene; V was cut back by 3 bases and J by 3 bases. CDR3 amino acids: CASSFPQAGIYEQYF. Written as DNA, the CDR3 is TGTGCCAGCAGCTTTCCCCAAGCGGGGATCTACGAGCAGTACTTC.

The chain recombines TRBV7-3 with TRBJ1-6; tentative D call: TRBD1 (6 bases). The germline V gene has CDR1 SGHTA and CDR2 FQGTGA. V gave up 0 bases and J gave up 7 bases, with 10 bases separating them. CDR3 length: 15 residues. CDR3 amino acids: CASSLTRDKNSPLHF. CDR3 nucleotide sequence: TGTGCCAGCAGCTTAACCCGGGACAAAAATTCACCCCTCCACTTT. Using reference TRBV7-3 and TRBJ1-6 for the parts outside the CDR3, the full variable domain is GAGVSQTPSNKVTEKGKYVELRCDPISGHTALYWYRQSLGQGPEFLIYFQGTGAADDSGLPNDRFFAVRPEGSVSTLKIQRTERGDSAVYLCASSLTRDKNSPLHFGNGTRLTVT.

The chain employs TRBV4-3 and TRBJ2-7; 7 bases line up with TRBD1. The CDR3 extends over 16 amino acids. The V gene end was trimmed by 2 bases and the J gene end by 7 bases; junction bases not matched to a gene: 14. CDR1 and CDR2 (germline): LGHNA, YSLEER. The chain's CDR3 is CASSQLRDRAVGEQYF. The CDR3 DNA reads TGCGCCAGCAGCCAATTACGCGACAGGGCCGTTGGAGAGCAGTACTTC.

The sample holds a few counts of this clone. DNA for the CDR3: TGTGCCAGCAGTGCCCCTGACAGGATAGAACCCTACGAGCAGTACTTC. Its translation: CASSAPDRIEPYEQYF. The gene calls are TRBV6-6 and TRBJ2-7, with D possibly matching TRBD1 (6 bases). The CDR3 has 16 amino acids. Germline loops: CDR1 MNHNY, CDR2 SVGAGI (reference sequence). V gave up 5 bases and J gave up 2 bases, with 19 bases separating them.

The chain has TRBV10-2 and TRBJ1-5, with D maybe TRBD1 (6 bases). From germline, CDR1 is WSHSY and CDR2 SAAADI. This CDR3 spans 15 amino acids. Between the trimmed V and J ends, which lost 1 base and 2 bases, there was a span of 9 bases. CDR3 region: CASSEFRGGNQPQHF. In DNA form, the CDR3 reads TGCGCCAGCAGTGAGTTCAGGGGCGGCAATCAGCCCCAGCATTTT.

The chain carries TRBV19 and TRBJ2-1, with 7 bases identical to TRBD1. The CDR3 is 16 residues long. Germline CDR1 is LNHDA and CDR2 is SQIVND (reference sequence). V shed 3 bases, J shed 4 bases, and the junction held 9 bases outside the gene matches. This CDR3 reads CASSIQTGSPYNEQFF. The CDR3 DNA reads as TGTGCCAGTAGTATCCAGACAGGGAGTCCTTACAATGAGCAGTTCTTC. Complete variable domain (other parts from reference TRBV19 and TRBJ2-1): DGGITQSPKYLFRKEGQNVTLSCEQNLNHDAMYWYRQDPGQGLRLIYYSQIVNDFQKGDIAEGYSVSREKKESFPLTVTSAQKNPTAFYLCASSIQTGSPYNEQFFGPGTRLTVL.

The gene calls are TRBV30 and TRBJ2-7; D perhaps matches TRBD1 (6 bases). CDR3 length: 13 amino acids. Germline loops: CDR1 GTSNPN, CDR2 SVGIG (reference sequence). Trimming cost V 0 bases and J 3 bases, with 9 bases left between them. This chain's CDR3 is CAWSVGQNYEQYF. The DNA for the CDR3 is TGTGCCTGGAGTGTAGGACAGAACTACGAGCAGTACTTC.

The chain carries TRBV10-3 and TRBJ1-2, with D perhaps TRBD1 (5 bases). Germline CDR1 reads ENHRY; CDR2 reads SYGVKD. This CDR3 region has 13 residues. V was pared by 4 bases and J by 6 bases, with 12 bases between. CDR3: CAISGGDTDGYTF. The CDR3 nucleotides are TGTGCCATCAGTGGGGGCGACACCGATGGCTACACCTTC.

This chain connects TRBV12-5 to TRBJ2-7, with D perhaps TRBD1 (6 bases). The CDR3 sequence is 13 residues long. Trimming took 6 bases from V and 5 from J, leaving 14 bases between them. The germline V gene has CDR1 LGHNT and CDR2 FRNRAP. The CDR3 region has the DNA TGTGCTAGTGGCACCGGACAGAGGAACGAGCAGTACTTC. Translation: CASGTGQRNEQYF.

This clone was recorded once. The rearrangement joins TRBV6-6 to TRBJ2-3; D perhaps matches TRBD2 (7 bases). Deletions cut 7 bases from V and 0 bases from J, with 17 bases between. Germline V gives CDR1 MNHNY, CDR2 SVGAGI (reference sequence). The length of the CDR3 is 16 residues. The CDR3 sequence: CASTHVGGPSTDTQYF. The CDR3 DNA reads as TGTGCCAGCACCCACGTCGGGGGGCCTAGCACAGATACGCAGTATTTT.

This clone was seen more than once but under ten times. Here the CDR3 omits its conserved ending phenylalanine or tryptophan, so a read error is the likely source. The limits of the CDR3 on the DNA are not certain, so only TCRdb's listed CDR3 is given. The J gene is TRBJ1-2, the V gene TRBV18; the table's D call, TRBD1, has no DNA check behind it. Looked up from germline, CDR1 is KGHSH and CDR2 is LQKENI. With termini counted, the CDR3 has 10 amino acids. The chain's CDR3 is CASQGTGYRI.